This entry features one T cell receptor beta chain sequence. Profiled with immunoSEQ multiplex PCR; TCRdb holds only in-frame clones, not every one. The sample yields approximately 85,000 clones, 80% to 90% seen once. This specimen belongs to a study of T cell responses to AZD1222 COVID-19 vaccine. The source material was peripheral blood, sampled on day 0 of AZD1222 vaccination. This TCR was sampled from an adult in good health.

The CDR3 DNA reads as TGTGCCAGCAGTCGGGGAGACACAATACAAGAGACCCAGTACTTC. It is translated as CASSRGDTIQETQYF. V and J are TRBV25-1 and TRBJ2-5, with a possible D match to TRBD2 (5 bases). The CDR3 loop spans 15 amino acids. Germline V gives CDR1 MGHDK, CDR2 SYGVNS. Deletions cut 5 bases from V and 2 bases from J, with 15 bases between.